This TCR beta chain stems from a study of blood T cell repertoires in COVID-19. Study in general: Whether acute or convalescent, the COVID-19 samples came from the United States, Italy and Spain. The cDNA or gDNA used as material had been derived from T cells, B-cell-depleted T cells, or PBMCs.

In the original workflow: Quantification of nucleated cells was approximated via reference gene primer amplification. Measured with immunoSEQ multiplex PCR; TCRdb has only the in-frame clones, and not every one. Clonal size and the V and J genes are those of that table, whereas D and trimming came from the DNA. The repertoire includes approximately 210,000 clones, 83% of them detected once, and under 3% sits in the top ten. Trimming removed 3 bases from V and 4 bases from J; junction bases left unmatched: 18. This CDR3 has 19 residues. From germline, CDR1 is SGHTA and CDR2 FQGNSA. The sample consisted of peripheral blood. The chain combines TRBV7-2 with TRBJ2-7, with 10 positions matching TRBD2. The clonotype was recovered from a woman aged 70-85 years with active or convalescent COVID-19. The DNA of the CDR3 is TGTGCCAGCAGCTTTCTCGCCCTAGCGGGAGCTCCTGGGGTATACGAGCAGTACTTC. Translating gives CASSFLALAGAPGVYEQYF. Drawing the rest from reference TRBV7-2 and TRBJ2-7, the complete variable domain is GAGVSQSPSNKVTEKGKDVELRCDPISGHTALYWYRQSLGQGLEFLIYFQGNSAPDKSGLPSDRFSAERTGGSVSTLTIQRTQQEDSAVYLCASSFLALAGAPGVYEQYFGPGTRLTVT.